This is a list of T cell receptor beta chains from one sample in a study of T cell responses to AZD1222 COVID-19 vaccine. Clones were sequenced by immunoSEQ multiplex PCR, and TCRdb holds only the in-frame ones, with some missing. The data contain approximately 150,000 clones, around nine tenths of them singletons. Sequenced material: peripheral blood, taken 28 days after the second AZD1222 dose. The receptor set was obtained from an adult who received the AZD1222 COVID-19 vaccine. CDR3s include the opening cysteine and the closing phenylalanine or tryptophan. D genes are given only for firm matches. Only some rows state a clone size, as once, few, many or a class for expanded clones.

abundance	v_gene	d_gene	j_gene	CDR3aa	CDR3nt
.	TRBV10-3	.	TRBJ2-7	CAITTVTYEQYF	TGTGCCATCACCACAGTAACCTACGAGCAGTACTTC
.	TRBV7-9	.	TRBJ2-7	CASSLRGENEQYF	TGTGCCAGCAGCTTACGCGGGGAGAACGAGCAGTACTTC
.	TRBV19	.	TRBJ2-2	CASSTMTTHGELFF	TGTGCCAGTAGTACAATGACCACCCACGGGGAGCTGTTTTTT
.	TRBV27	.	TRBJ2-1	CASSSASAEQFF	TGTGCCAGCAGTTCCGCTAGCGCTGAGCAGTTCTTC
.	TRBV6-5	.	TRBJ1-2	CASSPANYGYTF	TGTGCCAGCTCACCAGCTAACTATGGCTACACCTTC
.	TRBV11-2	.	TRBJ1-6	CASSLDYGVENSPLHF	TGTGCCAGCAGCTTAGATTACGGGGTGGAAAATTCACCCCTCCACTTT
.	TRBV7-2	.	TRBJ2-3	CASSFTPADTQYF	TGTGCCAGCAGCTTTACTCCGGCAGATACGCAGTATTTT
.	TRBV12-5	.	TRBJ1-1	CASAKPENTEAFF	TGTGCTAGTGCTAAACCCGAGAACACTGAAGCTTTCTTT
.	TRBV5-6	TRBD1	TRBJ2-4	CASSLLQGDTKNIQYF	TGTGCCAGCAGCTTGTTGCAGGGGGATACCAAAAACATTCAGTACTTC
.	TRBV11-2	TRBD1	TRBJ1-2	CASSGTGTYGYTF	TGTGCCAGCAGCGGGACAGGGACCTATGGCTACACCTTC
.	TRBV5-1	TRBD1	TRBJ2-7	CASSPGQTSYEQYF	TGCGCCAGCAGCCCGGGACAGACTTCCTACGAGCAGTACTTC
.	TRBV19	.	TRBJ2-4	CASSLGTKNIQYF	TGTGCCAGTAGCTTGGGCACTAAAAACATTCAGTACTTC
.	TRBV19	.	TRBJ2-3	CASRSRVAGSTDTQYF	TGTGCCAGTAGAAGTAGGGTGGCAGGGAGCACAGATACGCAGTATTTT
once	TRBV18	.	TRBJ2-3	CASSPNGLVKDTQYF	TGTGCCAGCTCACCGAACGGGCTGGTTAAAGATACGCAGTATTTT
.	TRBV12-3/TRBV12-4	.	TRBJ2-7	CASSLGHEQYF	TGTGCCAGCAGTTTAGGCCACGAGCAGTACTTC
.	TRBV7-2	.	TRBJ2-3	CASSLAPVSGTPLSTDTQYF	TGTGCCAGCAGCTTAGCCCCCGTAAGTGGGACCCCTCTCTCCACAGATACGCAGTATTTT
.	TRBV5-4	.	TRBJ1-2	CASRLRRTGNYGYTF	TGTGCCAGCAGGTTGCGGCGCACAGGGAACTATGGCTACACCTTC
few	TRBV5-5	.	TRBJ1-2	CASSLGHYPSNYGYTF	TGTGCCAGCAGCTTGGGACACTACCCATCTAACTATGGCTACACCTTC
few	TRBV10-1	TRBD1	TRBJ1-1	CASSDRTGRAENTEAFF	TGCGCCAGCAGTGACAGGACAGGTAGAGCGGAGAACACTGAAGCTTTCTTT
.	TRBV6-1	.	TRBJ1-1	CASSERGSANTEAFF	TGTGCCAGCAGTGAACGGGGGTCCGCGAACACTGAAGCTTTCTTT